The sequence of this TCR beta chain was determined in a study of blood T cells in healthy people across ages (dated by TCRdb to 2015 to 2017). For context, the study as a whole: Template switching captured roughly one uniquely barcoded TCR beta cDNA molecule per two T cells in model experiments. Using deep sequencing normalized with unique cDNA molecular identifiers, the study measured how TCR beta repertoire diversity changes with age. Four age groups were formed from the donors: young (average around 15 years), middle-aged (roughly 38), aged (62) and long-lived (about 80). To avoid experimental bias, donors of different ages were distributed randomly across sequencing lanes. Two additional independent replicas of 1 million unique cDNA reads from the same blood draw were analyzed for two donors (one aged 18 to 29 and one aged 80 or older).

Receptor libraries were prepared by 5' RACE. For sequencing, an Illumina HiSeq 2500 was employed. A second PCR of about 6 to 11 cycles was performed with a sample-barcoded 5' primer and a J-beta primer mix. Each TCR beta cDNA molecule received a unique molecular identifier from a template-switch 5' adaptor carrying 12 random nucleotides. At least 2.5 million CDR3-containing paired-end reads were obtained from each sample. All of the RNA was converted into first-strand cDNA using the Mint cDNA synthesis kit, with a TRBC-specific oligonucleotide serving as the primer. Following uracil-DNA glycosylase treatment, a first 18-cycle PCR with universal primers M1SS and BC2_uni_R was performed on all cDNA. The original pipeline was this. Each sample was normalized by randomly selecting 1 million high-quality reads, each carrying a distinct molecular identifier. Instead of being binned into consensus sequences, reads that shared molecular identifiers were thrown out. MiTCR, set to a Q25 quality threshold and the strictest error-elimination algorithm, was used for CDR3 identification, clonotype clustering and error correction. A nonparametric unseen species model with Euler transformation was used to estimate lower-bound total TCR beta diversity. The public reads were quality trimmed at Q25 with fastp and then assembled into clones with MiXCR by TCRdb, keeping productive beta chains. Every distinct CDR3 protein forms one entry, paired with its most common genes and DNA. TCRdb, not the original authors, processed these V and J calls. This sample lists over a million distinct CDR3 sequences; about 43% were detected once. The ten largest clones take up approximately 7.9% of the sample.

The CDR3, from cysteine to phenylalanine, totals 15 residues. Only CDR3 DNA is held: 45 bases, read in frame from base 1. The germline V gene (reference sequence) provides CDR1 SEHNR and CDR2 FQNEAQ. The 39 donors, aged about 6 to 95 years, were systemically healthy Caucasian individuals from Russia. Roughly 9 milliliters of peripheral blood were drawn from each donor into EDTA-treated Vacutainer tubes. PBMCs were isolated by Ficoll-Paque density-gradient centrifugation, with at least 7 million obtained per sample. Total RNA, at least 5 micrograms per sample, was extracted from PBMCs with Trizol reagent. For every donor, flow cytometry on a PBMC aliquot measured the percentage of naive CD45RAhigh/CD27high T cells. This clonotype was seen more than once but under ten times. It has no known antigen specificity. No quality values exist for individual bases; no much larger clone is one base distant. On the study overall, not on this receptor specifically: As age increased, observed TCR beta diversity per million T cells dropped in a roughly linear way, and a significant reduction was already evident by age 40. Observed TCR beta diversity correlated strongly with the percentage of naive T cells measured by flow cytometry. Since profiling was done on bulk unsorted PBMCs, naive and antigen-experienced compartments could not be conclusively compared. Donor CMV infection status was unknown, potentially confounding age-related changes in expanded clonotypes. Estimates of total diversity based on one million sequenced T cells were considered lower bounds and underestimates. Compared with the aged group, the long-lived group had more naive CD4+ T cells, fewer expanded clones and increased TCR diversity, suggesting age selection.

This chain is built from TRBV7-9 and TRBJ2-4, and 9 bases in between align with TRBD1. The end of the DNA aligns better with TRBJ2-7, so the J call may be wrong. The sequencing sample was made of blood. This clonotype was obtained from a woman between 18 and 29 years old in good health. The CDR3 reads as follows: CASSLSRDRAYEQYF. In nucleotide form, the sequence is TGTGCCAGCAGCTTAAGTCGGGACAGGGCCTACGAGCAGTACTTC.